This T cell receptor beta chain is drawn from a study of T cell clones after liver transplantation. Study background: A pre-transplant mixed lymphocyte reaction with TCRbeta sequencing defined graft-donor-reactive clones followed in post-transplant blood. Draws occurred before transplant, before withdrawal, and after complete or failed withdrawal. Findings of the study overall: Post-transplant, graft-donor-reactive CD4 TCRbeta sequences in blood dropped significantly in most of the 8 subjects.

This CDR3 contains 14 residues. Trimming stripped 0 bases from V and 3 bases from J, with 10 bases between. Germline V gene data show CDR1 as SGDLS and CDR2 as YYNGEE. Profiling relied on immunoSEQ multiplex PCR, and the TCRdb table lists in-frame clones only, not all of them. The sample has some 11,000 clones, about 71% seen once. In its sample, this clone was seen once. Its antigen remains unidentified. CD3+CD4+ and CD3+CD8+ cells were FACS-sorted from thawed unstimulated PBMCs. This sequence originates from a human patient who received a liver transplant. Some T cells may be the graft donor's. This material consisted of CD4+ T cells from blood, taken around 32 months after liver transplant. The V gene is TRBV9, the J gene TRBJ2-7, with D perhaps matching TRBD1 (6 bases). This CDR3 is CASSVAWGHYEQYF. CDR3 in DNA: TGTGCCAGCAGCGTAGCTTGGGGGCACTACGAGCAGTACTTC.